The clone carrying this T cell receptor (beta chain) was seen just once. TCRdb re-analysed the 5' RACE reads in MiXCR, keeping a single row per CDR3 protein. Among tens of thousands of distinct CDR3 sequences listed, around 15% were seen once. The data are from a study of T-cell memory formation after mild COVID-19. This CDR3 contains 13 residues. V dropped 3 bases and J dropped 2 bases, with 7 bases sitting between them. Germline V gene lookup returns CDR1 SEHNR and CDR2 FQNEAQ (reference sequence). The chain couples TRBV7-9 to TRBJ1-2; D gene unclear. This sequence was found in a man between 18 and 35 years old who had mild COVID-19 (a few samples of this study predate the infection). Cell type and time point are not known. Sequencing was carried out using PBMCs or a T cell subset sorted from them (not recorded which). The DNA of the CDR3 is TGTGCCAGCAGCTTCGTAGGGAACTATGGCTACACCTTC. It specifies CASSFVGNYGYTF.